This is a list of T cell receptor beta chains from one sample in a study of shared clonotypes between healthy human individuals. Data came from immunoSEQ multiplex PCR; TCRdb stores just in-frame clones and leaves some out. The sample consists of 400,000 to 550,000 clones, roughly 85% of them appearing once. Sample: PBMCs. The receptors shown here come from a woman in her thirties or forties in good health. Some clones in this sample may be carry-over from other donors' samples. Both conserved end residues are part of each CDR3. D genes are given only for firm matches. Clone size appears in some rows only: once, few, many, or a class for an expanded clone.

D: NA
length: 14
J: TRBJ1-2
size: NA
V: TRBV27
DNA: TGTGCCAGCAGTTCTAGGACAGACTACTATGGCTACACCTTC
CDR3: CASSSRTDYYGYTF

D: NA
length: 15
J: TRBJ2-3
size: NA
V: TRBV7-9
DNA: TGTGCCAGCAGCAAAGGGCAGTCTAGCACAGATACGCAGTATTTT
CDR3: CASSKGQSSTDTQYF

D: NA
length: 14
J: TRBJ1-4
size: NA
V: TRBV4-3
DNA: TGCGCCAGCAGCCAAGGGCGGGGAACGGAAAAACTGTTTTTT
CDR3: CASSQGRGTEKLFF

D: NA
length: 15
J: TRBJ1-2
size: NA
V: TRBV14
DNA: TGTGCCAGCAGCCAAGAAAGGGTCCCCACTCCGGGCTACACCTTC
CDR3: CASSQERVPTPGYTF

D: NA
length: 14
J: TRBJ2-1
size: NA
V: TRBV11-2
DNA: TGTGCCAGCAGCTCCAAGGGGCCCTACAATGAGCAGTTCTTC
CDR3: CASSSKGPYNEQFF

D: NA
length: 11
J: TRBJ2-5
size: few
V: TRBV7-9
DNA: TGTGCCAGCAGCGATCAAGAGACCCAGTACTTC
CDR3: CASSDQETQYF

D: TRBD2
length: 17
J: TRBJ2-1
size: once
V: TRBV5-1
DNA: TGCGCCAGCAGCTTGCGGACTAGCGGGAGCTCCGTCAATGAGCAGTTCTTC
CDR3: CASSLRTSGSSVNEQFF

D: NA
length: 15
J: TRBJ2-3
size: NA
V: TRBV7-2
DNA: TGTGCCAGCACCCCAGTTGAGGGAGACACAGATACGCAGTATTTT
CDR3: CASTPVEGDTDTQYF

D: NA
length: 16
J: TRBJ2-5
size: NA
V: TRBV5-1
DNA: TGCGCCAGCAGCTTGGCAGGTCAGGGGCTAGCCGAGGCCCAGTACTTC
CDR3: CASSLAGQGLAEAQYF

D: TRBD1
length: 14
J: TRBJ1-2
size: NA
V: TRBV7-9
DNA: TGTGCCAGCAGCTCCCCGACAGGGGGCAGTGGCTACACCTTC
CDR3: CASSSPTGGSGYTF

D: TRBD2
length: 16
J: TRBJ2-5
size: NA
V: TRBV7-6
DNA: TGTGCCAGCAGCTTTCGGACTAGCGGGGACCAAGAGACCCAGTACTTC
CDR3: CASSFRTSGDQETQYF

D: NA
length: 14
J: TRBJ1-2
size: once
V: TRBV4-1
DNA: TGCGCCAGCAGCCAAGAGACTCTAAACTATGGCTACACCTTC
CDR3: CASSQETLNYGYTF

D: TRBD1
length: 15
J: TRBJ2-7
size: NA
V: TRBV28
DNA: TGTGCCAGCAGTTTATTGGGGACAGGGGTGGACGAGCAGTACTTC
CDR3: CASSLLGTGVDEQYF

D: TRBD1
length: 13
J: TRBJ1-3
size: NA
V: TRBV9
DNA: TGTGCCAGCAGCGGGACAGGGGGAAACACCATATATTTT
CDR3: CASSGTGGNTIYF

D: NA
length: 15
J: TRBJ2-2
size: NA
V: TRBV5-1
DNA: TGCGCCAGCAGAACCGGGACACAGAACACCGGGGAGCTGTTTTTT
CDR3: CASRTGTQNTGELFF

D: NA
length: 15
J: TRBJ1-4
size: NA
V: TRBV27
DNA: TGTGCCAGCAGCTTATATTTCTCAACTAATGAAAAACTGTTTTTT
CDR3: CASSLYFSTNEKLFF

D: TRBD2
length: 18
J: TRBJ2-4
size: NA
V: TRBV5-1
DNA: TGCGCCAGCAGCTCGGGACTAGCGGGAGTTGGGGGCAAAAACATTCAGTACTTC
CDR3: CASSSGLAGVGGKNIQYF

D: NA
length: 14
J: TRBJ2-2
size: NA
V: TRBV5-1
DNA: TGCGCCAGCAGCTTGGAAGGGGATGCCGGGGAGCTGTTTTTT
CDR3: CASSLEGDAGELFF

D: NA
length: 13
J: TRBJ1-1
size: NA
V: TRBV18
DNA: TGTGCCAGCTCACCCGGGGTAGGCACTGAAGCTTTCTTT
CDR3: CASSPGVGTEAFF

D: NA
length: 11
J: TRBJ1-2
size: NA
V: TRBV28
DNA: TGTGCCACTTGGGGGGGGTATGGCTACACCTTC
CDR3: CATWGGYGYTF

D: NA
length: 15
J: TRBJ2-7
size: many
V: TRBV5-4
DNA: TGTGCCAGCAGCTTAGGCGGGGCGAGCTCCTACGAGCAGTACTTC
CDR3: CASSLGGASSYEQYF

D: NA
length: 17
J: TRBJ2-1
size: once
V: TRBV4-2
DNA: TGTGCCAGCAGCCAAGATCAGGGGCTAGCTTGGTACAATGAGCAGTTCTTC
CDR3: CASSQDQGLAWYNEQFF

D: NA
length: 18
J: TRBJ1-1
size: NA
V: TRBV5-6
DNA: TGTGCCAGCAGCTTCCTTACCCAAAGACCCGGAGGGAACACTGAAGCTTTCTTT
CDR3: CASSFLTQRPGGNTEAFF

D: TRBD1
length: 17
J: TRBJ2-6
size: NA
V: TRBV28
DNA: TGTGCCAGCAGTTTAAGCCGGGACAGCTCTGGGGCCAACGTCCTGACTTTC
CDR3: CASSLSRDSSGANVLTF

D: NA
length: 15
J: TRBJ1-5
size: NA
V: TRBV6-5
DNA: TGTGCCAGCAGTTACAGGCAGGGCTCCAATCAGCCCCAGCATTTT
CDR3: CASSYRQGSNQPQHF

D: NA
length: 16
J: TRBJ2-2
size: NA
V: TRBV10-1
DNA: TGCGCCAGCAGTGAGGGTCAGACCGGAGGTATCGGGGAGCTGTTTTTT
CDR3: CASSEGQTGGIGELFF

D: NA
length: 14
J: TRBJ2-7
size: NA
V: TRBV18
DNA: TGTGCCAGCTCGGAGCTAGGCCCATCCTACGAGCAGTACTTC
CDR3: CASSELGPSYEQYF

D: NA
length: 12
J: TRBJ2-1
size: NA
V: TRBV7-9
DNA: TGTGCCAGCAGCTTAACCAGCAATGAGCAGTTCTTC
CDR3: CASSLTSNEQFF

D: TRBD1
length: 15
J: TRBJ1-2
size: NA
V: TRBV7-9
DNA: TGTGCCAGCAGCTTAGCCAGACAGGGGCCTTATGGCTACACCTTC
CDR3: CASSLARQGPYGYTF

D: TRBD1
length: 16
J: TRBJ2-1
size: NA
V: TRBV19
DNA: TGTGCCAGTACCACACCCCGGGACAGCCTATACAATGAGCAGTTCTTC
CDR3: CASTTPRDSLYNEQFF

D: NA
length: 14
J: TRBJ2-3
size: NA
V: TRBV7-9
DNA: TGTGCCAGCAGCCCGGGGCTAGCGACCCATACGCAGTATTTT
CDR3: CASSPGLATHTQYF